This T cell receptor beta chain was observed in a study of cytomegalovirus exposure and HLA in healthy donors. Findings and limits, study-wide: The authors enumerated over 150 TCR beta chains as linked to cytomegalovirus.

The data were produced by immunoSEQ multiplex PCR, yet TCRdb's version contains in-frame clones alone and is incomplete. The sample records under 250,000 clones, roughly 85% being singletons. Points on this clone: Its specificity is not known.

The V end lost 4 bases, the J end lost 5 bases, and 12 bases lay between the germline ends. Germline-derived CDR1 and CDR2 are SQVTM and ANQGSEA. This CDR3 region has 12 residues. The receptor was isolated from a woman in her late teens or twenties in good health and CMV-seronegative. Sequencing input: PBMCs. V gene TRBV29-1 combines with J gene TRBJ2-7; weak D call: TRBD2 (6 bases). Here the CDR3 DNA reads TGCAGCGTTGCGGGACTCTCGAACGAGCAGTACTTC. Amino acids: CSVAGLSNEQYF.